This passage covers 5 T cell receptor beta chains from one sample sequenced in a study of T cell repertoires in cytomegalovirus infection (dated 2019 in TCRdb). Sequencing instrument: Illumina HiSeq 1500. The raw public reads went through TCRdb reprocessing: fastp at Q25, MiXCR clone calling, in-frame beta chains kept. Each record represents a unique CDR3 protein, reported with the most common genes and DNA among its rows. In this sample the table shows over 100,000 distinct CDR3 sequences, around 10% of which occur a single time. Jointly, the top ten make up approximately 30% of the sample. Their cognate antigens are unknown. Sample: PBMCs, sequenced either directly or after in vitro stimulation (not recorded which). The source of these receptors is a human donor in good health (CMV status not recorded). Some clones in this sample may be carry-over from other donors' samples.

This chain connects TRBV25-1 to TRBJ2-7, with TRBD1 matching over 10 bases. V shed 6 bases, J shed 4 bases, and the junction held 6 bases outside the gene matches. This CDR3 comprises 14 residues. Germline V lookup: CDR1 MGHDK, CDR2 SYGVNS. The CDR3 coding sequence is TGTGCCAGCAGGGGACAGGGGTGGGGGTACGAGCAGTACTTC. Translated, it gives CASRGQGWGYEQYF.

J is TRBJ2-1 and V is TRBV6-2 or TRBV6-3; TRBD2 matches 16 bases. CDR3 length equals 19 residues. Looked up from germline, CDR1 is MNHEY and CDR2 is SVGEGT. V was pared by 6 bases and J by 8 bases, with 16 bases of the junction left unmatched. The CDR3 nucleotides read TGTGCCAGCAGCTTTGCATACGGGACTAGCGGGAGGGCCAGGGATGAGCAGTTCTTC. Its translation: CASSFAYGTSGRARDEQFF.

The chain uses TRBV10-3 and TRBJ2-4; TRBD1 aligns across 9 bases. The CDR3 covers 15 residues. With 2 bases clipped from V and 4 bases from J, the junction kept 3 bases outside the gene matches. Germline V gives CDR1 ENHRY, CDR2 SYGVKD. The CDR3 DNA is TGTGCCATCAGTGAGGGCGGACAGGGGAAAAACATTCAGTACTTC. Amino acid sequence: CAISEGGQGKNIQYF.

The gene calls are TRBV6-4 and TRBJ2-1, with 10 nucleotides matching TRBD2. Germline CDR1 reads MRHNA; CDR2 reads SNTAGT. J was trimmed by 5 bases and V by 2 bases; bases with no gene match: 3. This CDR3 is 15 amino acids long. The CDR3 reads CASSDGTSEHNEQFF. DNA of the CDR3: TGTGCCAGCAGTGACGGGACTAGCGAACACAATGAGCAGTTCTTC.

This clonotype was found a few times. The J gene is TRBJ1-2, the V gene TRBV2; 7 bases are a match to TRBD1. CDR1 is SNHLY and CDR2 is FYNNEI in the germline V gene. This CDR3 contains 15 residues. With V trimmed by 3 bases and J by 5 bases, 9 bases remained unmatched. This CDR3 reads CASSDLGTEAYGYTF. CDR3 nucleotide sequence: TGTGCCAGCAGTGATTTGGGGACAGAGGCTTATGGCTACACCTTC.